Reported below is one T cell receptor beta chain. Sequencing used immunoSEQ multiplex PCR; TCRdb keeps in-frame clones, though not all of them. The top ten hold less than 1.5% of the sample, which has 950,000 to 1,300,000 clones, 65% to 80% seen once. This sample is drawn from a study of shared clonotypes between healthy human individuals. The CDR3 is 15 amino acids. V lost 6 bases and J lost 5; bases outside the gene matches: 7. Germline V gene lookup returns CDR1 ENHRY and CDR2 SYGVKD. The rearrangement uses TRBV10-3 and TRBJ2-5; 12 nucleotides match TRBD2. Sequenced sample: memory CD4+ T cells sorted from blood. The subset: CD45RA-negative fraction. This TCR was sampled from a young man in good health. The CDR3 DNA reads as TGTGCCATCAGAGAGACTAGCGGGGGATCGGAGACCCAGTACTTC. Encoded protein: CAIRETSGGSETQYF.